The next 9 T cell receptor beta chains were all read from a single sample in a study of shared clonotypes between healthy human individuals. Terminally differentiated effector memory CD45RA+ cells were excluded by CCR7 positive selection of CD45RO-negative cells. TCRdb's table, derived via immunoSEQ multiplex PCR, lists solely in-frame clones and lacks some. The sample has under 600,000 clones, roughly 98% seen once; the top ten hold 0.3% to 0.35%. Sequencing was done on a sample of naive CD8+ T cells sorted from blood. The receptors shown here come from a man aged 30 to 45 in good health.

The chain couples TRBV10-1 to TRBJ2-7; 11 bases match TRBD2. Germline CDR1 is WNHNN and CDR2 is SYGVQD (reference sequence). With 6 bases clipped from V and 0 bases from J, the junction kept 7 bases outside the gene matches. This CDR3 is 16 amino acids long. CDR3 region: CASRDPSGRNSYEQYF. The CDR3 DNA sequence: TGCGCCAGCAGGGACCCTAGCGGGAGGAACTCCTACGAGCAGTACTTC.

This CDR3 reads CSVEDPTAYGYTF. The DNA of the CDR3 is TGCAGCGTTGAAGATCCAACAGCCTATGGCTACACCTTC. The chain employs TRBV29-1 and TRBJ1-2; the D is unclear. Germline lookup yields CDR1 SQVTM and CDR2 ANQGSEA. This CDR3 contains 13 residues. V shed 0 bases and J shed 4 bases, with 9 bases lying between them.

In its sample, this clone was seen once. The CDR3 loop is CATSSPTISGTDTQYF. In nucleotides, the CDR3 is TGTGCCACCAGCAGTCCGACTATCTCGGGCACAGATACGCAGTATTTT. This rearrangement joins TRBV15 to TRBJ2-3; D possibly corresponds to TRBD2 (5 bases). Between the trimmed V and J ends, which lost 3 bases and 1 base, there was a span of 14 bases. The germline gives CDR1 LNHNV, CDR2 YYDKDF (reference sequence). The CDR3 has 16 residues.

This chain links TRBV29-1 with TRBJ2-7; the match to TRBD2 covers 10 bases. The CDR3 consists of 13 residues. The V gene end was trimmed by 4 bases and the J gene end by 4 bases; junction bases not matched to a gene: 4. From germline, CDR1 is SQVTM and CDR2 ANQGSEA. In DNA, the CDR3 is TGCAGCGTTGTTCTAGCGGGAGCATACGAGCAGTACTTC. Amino acids: CSVVLAGAYEQYF.

V is TRBV10-2 and J is TRBJ2-7, with D unresolved. V was pared by 2 bases and J by 4 bases, with 6 bases between. Germline V lookup: CDR1 WSHSY, CDR2 SAAADI. The CDR3 length is 12 residues. The CDR3 sequence: CASSERLYEQYF. The CDR3 DNA follows: TGCGCCAGCAGTGAGCGCCTTTACGAGCAGTACTTC.

The V call is TRBV10-3, the J call TRBJ2-7, with 9 bases matching TRBD2. CDR1 is ENHRY and CDR2 is SYGVKD in the germline V gene. Trimming cost V 2 bases and J 0 bases; bases outside gene matches: 2. This CDR3 is 15 amino acids long. In DNA form, the CDR3 reads TGTGCCATCAGTGAGGGACTAGCGAGCTCCTACGAGCAGTACTTC. It encodes CAISEGLASSYEQYF.

This sequence joins TRBV5-5 and TRBJ2-7, with TRBD1 matching over 8 bases. CDR1 and CDR2 (germline): SGHKS, YYEKEE (reference sequence). Trimming at V came to 0 bases and at J to 3 bases, leaving 5 bases not matched to a gene. This CDR3 comprises 15 residues. The CDR3 is CASSLVAGQVYEQYF. In DNA, the CDR3 is TGTGCCAGCAGCTTGGTTGCGGGACAGGTCTACGAGCAGTACTTC. The whole variable domain, filled in from reference TRBV5-5 and TRBJ2-7, reads DAGVTQSPTHLIKTRGQQVTLRCSPISGHKSVSWYQQVLGQGPQFIFQYYEKEERGRGNFPDRFSARQFPNYSSELNVNALLLGDSALYLCASSLVAGQVYEQYFGPGTRLTVT.

This chain uses TRBV9 with TRBJ2-7; D is unclear. The CDR3 sequence is 16 residues long. Germline V gene data show CDR1 as SGDLS and CDR2 as YYNGEE. Trimming cost V 3 bases and J 1 base, with 17 bases left between them. CDR3 region: CASSASRTEQSYEQYF. CDR3 in DNA: TGTGCCAGCAGCGCCTCCCGGACGGAGCAATCCTACGAGCAGTACTTC.

The V call is TRBV9, the J call TRBJ1-3; D remains unclear. Trimming left V 4 bases short and J 0 bases short, with 11 bases between. The CDR3 contains 15 residues. Per the germline V gene, CDR1 is SGDLS and CDR2 is YYNGEE. The CDR3 region is CASSPNVPSGNTIYF. CDR3 coding DNA: TGTGCCAGCAGCCCCAACGTCCCCTCTGGAAACACCATATATTTT.